This T cell receptor (beta chain) was identified in a study of post-analysis software for immune sequencing data. V trimming: 2 bases; J trimming: 3 bases; junction bases outside the gene matches: 6. The CDR3 spans 16 residues. From germline, CDR1 is MNHEY and CDR2 SVGEGT. Of note for this clonotype: Its antigen is unknown.

Findings of the study overall: Among multiple sclerosis patients, normalized Chao1 diversity was significantly below that of controls. Five or six TRBV segments were more frequent in patients than controls; TRBV5-6, TRBV5-1 and TRBV20-1 belonged to this group. Those samples that were prepared in the same batch co-clustered strongly by F measure.

Carried by the TCR beta cDNA libraries were unique molecular identifiers. Starting from about 0.98 to 11 million T cells, the study yielded approximately 500,000 cDNA molecules. TCRdb re-called the PCR reads through MiXCR, storing one row per CDR3 protein. The sample consists of 800,000 to 950,000 distinct CDR3 sequences, approximately 57% of them appearing once. Sequencing was performed on blood. This chain connects TRBV6-2 or TRBV6-3 to TRBJ2-2; TRBD1 matches 7 bases. The sequence came from a girl aged 5-17 years with multiple sclerosis. As DNA, the CDR3 is TGTGCCAGCAGTTACGGCAGGGGGATTTACACCGGGGAGCTGTTTTTT. Translating gives CASSYGRGIYTGELFF.